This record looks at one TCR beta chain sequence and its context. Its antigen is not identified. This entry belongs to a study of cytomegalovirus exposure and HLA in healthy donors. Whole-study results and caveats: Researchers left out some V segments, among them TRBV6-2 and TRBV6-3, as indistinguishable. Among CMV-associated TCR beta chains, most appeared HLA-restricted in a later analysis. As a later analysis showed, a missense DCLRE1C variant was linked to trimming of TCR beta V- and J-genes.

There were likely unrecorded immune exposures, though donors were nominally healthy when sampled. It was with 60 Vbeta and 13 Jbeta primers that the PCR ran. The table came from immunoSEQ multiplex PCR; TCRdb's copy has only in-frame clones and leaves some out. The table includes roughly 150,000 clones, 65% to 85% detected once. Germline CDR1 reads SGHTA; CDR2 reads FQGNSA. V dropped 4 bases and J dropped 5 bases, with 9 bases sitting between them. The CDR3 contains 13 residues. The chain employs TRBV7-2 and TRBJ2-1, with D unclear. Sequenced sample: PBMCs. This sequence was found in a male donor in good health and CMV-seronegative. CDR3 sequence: CASSSSTDNEQFF. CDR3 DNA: TGTGCCAGCAGCTCGAGCACAGACAATGAGCAGTTCTTC.